The present T cell receptor beta chain was sequenced within a study of shared clonotypes between healthy human individuals. The table lists this clone with a count of one. The table came from immunoSEQ multiplex PCR; TCRdb's copy has only in-frame clones and leaves some out. The sample carries some 630,000 clones, 72% recorded once. Participating donors were healthy, HIV-negative adults free of recent acute infections or vaccinations. This CDR3 is built from 19 residues. Between the trimmed V and J ends, which lost 5 bases and 8 bases, there was a span of 33 bases. The germline V gene encodes CDR1 SEHNR and CDR2 FQNEAQ (reference sequence).

The source is a woman aged 25 to 39 in good health. Sequencing input: memory CD4+ T cells sorted from blood. Subset reported: CD45RA-negative fraction. The gene calls are TRBV7-9 and TRBJ1-1; D ambiguous. The CDR3 protein is CASSPQGYVGRREGKEAFF. The CDR3 DNA reads as TGTGCCAGCAGCCCCCAAGGTTATGTCGGCAGGAGAGAAGGAAAAGAAGCTTTCTTT.